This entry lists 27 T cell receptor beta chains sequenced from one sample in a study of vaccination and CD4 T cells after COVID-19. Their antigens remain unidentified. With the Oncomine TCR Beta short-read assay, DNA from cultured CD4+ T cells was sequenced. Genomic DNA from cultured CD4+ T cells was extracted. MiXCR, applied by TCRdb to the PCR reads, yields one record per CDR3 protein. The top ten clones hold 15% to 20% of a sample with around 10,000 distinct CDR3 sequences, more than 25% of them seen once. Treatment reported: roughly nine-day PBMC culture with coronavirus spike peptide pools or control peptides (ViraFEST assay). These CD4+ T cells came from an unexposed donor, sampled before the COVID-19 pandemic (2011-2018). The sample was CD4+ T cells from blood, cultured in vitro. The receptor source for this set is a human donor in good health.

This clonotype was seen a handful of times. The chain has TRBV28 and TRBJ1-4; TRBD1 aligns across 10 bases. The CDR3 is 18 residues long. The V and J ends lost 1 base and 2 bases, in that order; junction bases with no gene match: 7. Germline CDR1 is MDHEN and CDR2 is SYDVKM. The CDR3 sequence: CASSLLWGQGPTNEKLFF. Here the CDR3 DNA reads TGTGCCAGCAGTTTATTGTGGGGACAGGGGCCTACTAATGAAAAACTGTTTTTT.

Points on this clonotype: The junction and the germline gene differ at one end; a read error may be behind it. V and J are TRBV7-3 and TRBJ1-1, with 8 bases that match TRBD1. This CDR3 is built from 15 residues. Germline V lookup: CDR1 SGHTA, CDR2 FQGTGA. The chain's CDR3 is CAGSSQGQGATEAFF. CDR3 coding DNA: TGTGCCGGCAGCTCCCAAGGACAGGGTGCCACTGAAGCTTTCTTT.

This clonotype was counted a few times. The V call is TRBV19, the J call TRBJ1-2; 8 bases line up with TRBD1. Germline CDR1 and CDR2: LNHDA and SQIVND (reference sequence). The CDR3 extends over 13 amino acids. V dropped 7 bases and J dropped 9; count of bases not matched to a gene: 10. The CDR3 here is CASTTTGVQRYTF. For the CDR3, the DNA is TGTGCCAGTACTACGACAGGGGTCCAACGCTACACCTTC.

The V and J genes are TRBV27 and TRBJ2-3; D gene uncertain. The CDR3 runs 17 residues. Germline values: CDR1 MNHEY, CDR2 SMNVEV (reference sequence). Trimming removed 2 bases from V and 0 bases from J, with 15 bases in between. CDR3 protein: CASSLLATGASTDTQYF. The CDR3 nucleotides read TGTGCCAGCAGTTTACTCGCGACGGGCGCTAGCACAGATACGCAGTATTTT.

The CDR3 coding sequence is TGTGCCAGCAGCAAACTTGTATTCAGGAATTCACCCCTCCACTTT. It specifies CASSKLVFRNSPLHF. The chain employs TRBV21-1 and TRBJ1-6. TRBV21-1 is a pseudogene segment. The CDR3 is 15 residues long.

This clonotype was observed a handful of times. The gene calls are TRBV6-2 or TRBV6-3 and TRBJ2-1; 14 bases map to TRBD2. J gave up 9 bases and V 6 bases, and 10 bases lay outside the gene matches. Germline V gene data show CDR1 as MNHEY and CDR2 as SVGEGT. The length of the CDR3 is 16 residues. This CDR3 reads CASSRGLAGAGFEQFF. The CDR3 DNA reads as TGTGCCAGCAGCCGGGGACTAGCGGGAGCCGGGTTTGAGCAGTTCTTC.

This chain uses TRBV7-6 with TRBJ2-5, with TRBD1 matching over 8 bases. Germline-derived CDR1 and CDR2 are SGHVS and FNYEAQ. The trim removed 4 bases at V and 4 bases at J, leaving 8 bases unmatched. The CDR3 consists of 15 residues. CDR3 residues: CASSSSGTGGETQYF. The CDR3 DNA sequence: TGTGCCAGCAGCTCATCCGGGACAGGTGGAGAGACCCAGTACTTC.

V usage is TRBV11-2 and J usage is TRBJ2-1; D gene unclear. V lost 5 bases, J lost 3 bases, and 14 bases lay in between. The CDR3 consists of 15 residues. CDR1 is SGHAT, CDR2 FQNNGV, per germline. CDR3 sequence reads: CASSQGLGRYNEQFF. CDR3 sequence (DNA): TGTGCCAGCAGCCAAGGCTTGGGCCGCTACAATGAGCAGTTCTTC.

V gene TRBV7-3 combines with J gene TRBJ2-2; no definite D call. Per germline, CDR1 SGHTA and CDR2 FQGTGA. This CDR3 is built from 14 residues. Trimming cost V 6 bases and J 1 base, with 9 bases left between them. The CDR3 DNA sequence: TGTGCCAGCAGTACAAATGGGAACACCGGGGAGCTGTTTTTT. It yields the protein CASSTNGNTGELFF. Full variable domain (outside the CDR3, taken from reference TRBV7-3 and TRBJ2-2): GAGVSQTPSNKVTEKGKYVELRCDPISGHTALYWYRQSLGQGPEFLIYFQGTGAADDSGLPNDRFFAVRPEGSVSTLKIQRTERGDSAVYLCASSTNGNTGELFFGEGSRLTVL.

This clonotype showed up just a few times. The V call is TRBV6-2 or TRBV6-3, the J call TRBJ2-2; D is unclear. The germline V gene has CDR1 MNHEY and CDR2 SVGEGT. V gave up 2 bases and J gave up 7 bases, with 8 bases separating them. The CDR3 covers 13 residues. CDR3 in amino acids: CASSYTPGGELFF. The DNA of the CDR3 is TGTGCCAGCAGTTACACCCCCGGCGGGGAGCTGTTTTTT.

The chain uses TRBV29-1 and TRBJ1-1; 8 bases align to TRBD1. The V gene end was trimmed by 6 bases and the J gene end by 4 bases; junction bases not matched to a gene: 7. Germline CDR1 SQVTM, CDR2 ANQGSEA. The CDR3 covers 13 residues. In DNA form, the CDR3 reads TGCAGCGTCTGGACAGGGACGGTCACTGAAGCTTTCTTT. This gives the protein CSVWTGTVTEAFF. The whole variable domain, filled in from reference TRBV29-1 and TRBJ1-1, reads SAVISQKPSRDICQRGTSLTIQCQVDSQVTMMFWYRQQPGQSLTLIATANQGSEATYESGFVIDKFPISRPNLTFSTLTVSNMSPEDSSIYLCSVWTGTVTEAFFGQGTRLTVV.

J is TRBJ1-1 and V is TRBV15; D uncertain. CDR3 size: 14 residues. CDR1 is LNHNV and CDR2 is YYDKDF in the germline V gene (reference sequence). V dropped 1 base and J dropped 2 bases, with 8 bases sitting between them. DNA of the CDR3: TGTGCCACCAGCAGAGCTAACGTTAACACTGAAGCTTTCTTT. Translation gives CATSRANVNTEAFF.

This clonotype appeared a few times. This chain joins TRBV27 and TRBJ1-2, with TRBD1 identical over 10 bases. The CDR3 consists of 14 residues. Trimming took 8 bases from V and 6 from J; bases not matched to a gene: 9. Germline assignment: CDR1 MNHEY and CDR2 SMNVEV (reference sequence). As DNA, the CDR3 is TGTGCCAGCGGAACACTTGGGACAGGGGATGGCTACACCTTC. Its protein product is CASGTLGTGDGYTF.

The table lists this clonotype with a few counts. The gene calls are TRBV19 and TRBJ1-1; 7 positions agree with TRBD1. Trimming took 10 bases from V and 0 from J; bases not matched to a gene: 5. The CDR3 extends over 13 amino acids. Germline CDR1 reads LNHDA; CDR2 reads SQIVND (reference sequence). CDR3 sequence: CATSQGMNTEAFF. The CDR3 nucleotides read TGTGCCACCTCACAGGGGATGAACACTGAAGCTTTCTTT.

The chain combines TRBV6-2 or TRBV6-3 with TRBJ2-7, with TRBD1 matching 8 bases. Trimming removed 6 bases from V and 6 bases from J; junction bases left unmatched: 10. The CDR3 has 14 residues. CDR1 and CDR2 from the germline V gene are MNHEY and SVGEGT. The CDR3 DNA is TGTGCCAGCAGCCTCTCCGCAGGGGGCGGCGAGCAGTACTTC. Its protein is CASSLSAGGGEQYF.

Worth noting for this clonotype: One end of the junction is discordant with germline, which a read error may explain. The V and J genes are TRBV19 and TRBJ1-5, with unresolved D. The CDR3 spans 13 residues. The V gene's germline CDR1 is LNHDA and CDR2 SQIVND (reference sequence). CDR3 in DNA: TGTGCCAGCGCACATAATAGCAATCAGCGCCAGCATTTT. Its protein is CASAHNSNQRQHF.

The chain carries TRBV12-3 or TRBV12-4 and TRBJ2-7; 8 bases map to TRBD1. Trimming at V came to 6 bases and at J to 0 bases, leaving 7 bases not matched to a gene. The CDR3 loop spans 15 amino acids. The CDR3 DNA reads TGTGCCAGCAGAAGAAACAGGGGGAGCTCCTACGAGCAGTACTTC. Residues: CASRRNRGSSYEQYF.

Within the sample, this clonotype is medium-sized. The CDR3 nucleotides are TGTGCCAGCAGCTTAGGGCTTGACTTCGGCTATGGCTACACCTTC. Its translation: CASSLGLDFGYGYTF. This chain links TRBV7-2 with TRBJ1-2; D is unclear. The CDR3 totals 15 residues. The ends were cut back, 1 base at V and 4 bases at J, with 13 bases in the middle. The germline V gene has CDR1 SGHTA and CDR2 FQGNSA.

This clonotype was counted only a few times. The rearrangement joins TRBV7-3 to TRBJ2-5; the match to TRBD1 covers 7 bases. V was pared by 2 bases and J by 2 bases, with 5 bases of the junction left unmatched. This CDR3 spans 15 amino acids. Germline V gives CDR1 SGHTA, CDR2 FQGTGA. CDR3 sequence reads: CASSLGARGQETQYF. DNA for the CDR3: TGTGCCAGCAGCTTAGGGGCCAGGGGGCAAGAGACCCAGTACTTC.

CDR3 DNA sequence: TGCAGTGCTCCCCGGACAGATACTAACTATGGCTACACCTTC. Residues: CSAPRTDTNYGYTF. The V gene is TRBV20-1, the J gene TRBJ1-2; D may be TRBD1 (6 bases). Per germline, CDR1 DFQATT and CDR2 SNEGSKA (reference sequence). Trimming pared 5 bases from V and 0 bases from J, leaving 13 bases between. CDR3 size: 14 residues.

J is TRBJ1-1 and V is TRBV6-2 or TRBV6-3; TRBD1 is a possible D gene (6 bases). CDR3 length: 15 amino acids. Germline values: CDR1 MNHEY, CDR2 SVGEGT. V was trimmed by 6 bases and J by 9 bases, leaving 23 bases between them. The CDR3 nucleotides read TGTGCCAGCAGCACTCATATACCGACAGGAGTAAAAGCTTTCTTT. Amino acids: CASSTHIPTGVKAFF.

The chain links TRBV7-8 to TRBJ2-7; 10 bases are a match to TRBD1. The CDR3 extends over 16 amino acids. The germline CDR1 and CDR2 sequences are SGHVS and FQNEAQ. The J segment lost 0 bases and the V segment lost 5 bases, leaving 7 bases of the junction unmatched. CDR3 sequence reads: CASSRNRDRGSYEQYF. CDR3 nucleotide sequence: TGTGCCAGCAGCCGTAACCGGGACAGGGGCTCCTACGAGCAGTACTTC.

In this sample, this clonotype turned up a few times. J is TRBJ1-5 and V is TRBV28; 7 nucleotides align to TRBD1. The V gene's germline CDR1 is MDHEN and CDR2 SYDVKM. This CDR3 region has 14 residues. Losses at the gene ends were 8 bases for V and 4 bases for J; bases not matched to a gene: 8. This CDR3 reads CASLTGMRNQPQHF. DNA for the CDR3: TGTGCCAGCCTGACAGGGATGAGGAATCAGCCCCAGCATTTT.

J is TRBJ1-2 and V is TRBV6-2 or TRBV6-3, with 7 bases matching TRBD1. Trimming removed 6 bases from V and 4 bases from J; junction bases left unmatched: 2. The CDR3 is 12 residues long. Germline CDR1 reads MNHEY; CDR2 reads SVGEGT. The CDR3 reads CASRDRAYGYTF. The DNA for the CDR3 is TGTGCCAGCAGAGACAGGGCCTATGGCTACACCTTC.

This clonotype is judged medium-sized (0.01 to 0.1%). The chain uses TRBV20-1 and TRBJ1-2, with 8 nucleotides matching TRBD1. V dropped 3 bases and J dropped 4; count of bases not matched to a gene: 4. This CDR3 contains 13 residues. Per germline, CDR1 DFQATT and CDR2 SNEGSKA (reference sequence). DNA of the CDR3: TGCAGTGCTAGGACAGGGGTAATCTATGGCTACACCTTC. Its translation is CSARTGVIYGYTF.

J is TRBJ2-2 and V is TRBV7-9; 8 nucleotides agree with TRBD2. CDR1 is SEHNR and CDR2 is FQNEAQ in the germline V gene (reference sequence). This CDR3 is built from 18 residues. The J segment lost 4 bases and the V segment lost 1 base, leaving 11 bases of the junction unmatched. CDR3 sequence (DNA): TGTGCCAGCAGCTTAGTTGCACTAGCGGTGGCGGGCACCGGGGAGCTGTTTTTT. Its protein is CASSLVALAVAGTGELFF.

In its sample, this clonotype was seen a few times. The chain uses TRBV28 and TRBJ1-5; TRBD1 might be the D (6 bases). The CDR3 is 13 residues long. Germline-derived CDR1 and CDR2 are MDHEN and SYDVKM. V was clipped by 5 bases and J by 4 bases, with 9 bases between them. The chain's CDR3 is CASSLQGNQPQHF. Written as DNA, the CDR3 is TGTGCCAGCAGTCTGCAGGGGAATCAGCCCCAGCATTTT.